The next 6 T cell receptor beta chains were all read from a single sample in a study of OX40 agonist ivuxolimab in advanced cancers. The table came from immunoSEQ multiplex PCR; TCRdb's copy has only in-frame clones and leaves some out. The sample records approximately 38,000 clones, nearly 85% being singletons. Sequences were derived from CD4+ or CD8+ T cells sorted from blood, sampled in a trial of the OX40 agonist ivuxolimab. The receptors were gathered from an adult with an advanced solid tumor such as melanoma, head and neck, liver or kidney cancer.

The genes are TRBV29-1 and TRBJ2-1; 7 bases map to TRBD2. The germline gives CDR1 SQVTM, CDR2 ANQGSEA. This CDR3 has 13 residues. The V and J ends lost 2 bases and 7 bases, in that order; junction bases with no gene match: 5. The CDR3 DNA is TGCAGCGTTGAAATTCAGGGAGGGAATGAGCAGTTCTTC. Protein sequence: CSVEIQGGNEQFF.

This sequence joins TRBV29-1 and TRBJ2-5; 7 bases align to TRBD2. This CDR3 contains 13 residues. Germline V CDR1 and CDR2: SQVTM, ANQGSEA. V trimming: 7 bases; J trimming: 5 bases; junction bases outside the gene matches: 10. In nucleotides, the CDR3 is TGCAGCGGCCGAAGGAGCGGGACGGAGACCCAGTACTTC. It specifies CSGRRSGTETQYF.

This clone came up a few times. This chain connects TRBV5-4 to TRBJ1-6; D gene uncertain. The V and J ends lost 0 bases and 7 bases respectively, with 11 bases between them. CDR3 length: 15 residues. Germline loops: CDR1 SGHNT, CDR2 YYREEE (reference sequence). The CDR3 DNA sequence: TGTGCCAGCAGCTTGGAGGCAGGTCGAAATTCACCCCTCCACTTT. It codes for CASSLEAGRNSPLHF.

V usage is TRBV28 and J usage is TRBJ2-3; no reliable D call. Germline-derived CDR1 and CDR2 are MDHEN and SYDVKM. The CDR3 totals 15 residues. V dropped 4 bases and J dropped 3 bases, with 14 bases sitting between them. CDR3 sequence (DNA): TGTGCCAGCAGTTCCCCGGGCCTGGCGACAGATACGCAGTATTTT. This translates into CASSSPGLATDTQYF.

The genes are TRBV7-3 and TRBJ1-1; D unclear. The CDR3 contains 13 residues. The V gene's germline CDR1 is SGHTA and CDR2 FQGTGA. V was cut by 4 bases and J by 1 base, with 7 bases left in between. CDR3 sequence: CASSSQQNTEAFF. The CDR3 bases are TGTGCCAGCAGCTCTCAACAGAACACTGAAGCTTTCTTT.

In this sample, this clone turned up once. The V call is TRBV30, the J call TRBJ1-2; D uncertain. From germline, CDR1 is GTSNPN and CDR2 SVGIG (reference sequence). The CDR3 totals 15 residues. V was shortened by 1 base and J by 1 base, with 13 bases between the two germline ends. CDR3 in DNA: TGTGCCTGGAGTGCCCCAGGAAAATTTAACTATGGCTACACCTTC. Protein sequence: CAWSAPGKFNYGYTF.